The rows below give T cell receptor beta chains drawn from one sample of a study of Graves' ophthalmopathy and Graves' hyperthyroidism. TCRdb reanalysed the multiplex PCR reads using MiXCR and keeps one entry per CDR3 protein. This sample has almost 750,000 distinct CDR3 sequences, with approximately 40% found just once. Input material: peripheral blood. Receptors originate from an adult man with Graves' ophthalmopathy. Both conserved end residues are part of each CDR3. A D gene is named only where the DNA matches it firmly. Not every row has a clone size; where given, it reads once, few, many or a size class.

clone size | J gene | D gene | V gene | CDR3 DNA | CDR3 protein
NA | TRBJ1-5 | NA | TRBV20-1 | TGCAGTGCTAGAGATGCAGGGAGCTATAGCAATCAGCCCCAGCATTTT | CSARDAGSYSNQPQHF
few | TRBJ2-2 | NA | TRBV7-9 | TGTGCCAGCAGTCTCCTATTCGGGCCGCGCCCCGGGGAGCTGTTTTTT | CASSLLFGPRPGELFF
few | TRBJ2-7 | NA | TRBV7-2 | TGTGCCAGCAGCCTTTATGGGAGCTCCTACGAGCAGTACTTC | CASSLYGSSYEQYF
NA | TRBJ1-5 | TRBD1 | TRBV20-1 | TGCAGTGCTAGAGGGCAGGGGGGCGGTACGGGCAATCAGCCCCAGCATTTT | CSARGQGGGTGNQPQHF
few | TRBJ1-2 | TRBD1 | TRBV7-3 | TGTGCCAGCAGCCCAACAGGGGTCCTACCTCTCTATGGCTACACCTTC | CASSPTGVLPLYGYTF
NA | TRBJ2-7 | TRBD2 | TRBV7-9 | TGTGCCAGCAGCTTAATAGCCGGGACTAGCTACGAGCAGTACTTC | CASSLIAGTSYEQYF
NA | TRBJ1-5 | NA | TRBV5-5 | TGTGCCAGCAGCTTGGGAGGGAGTGGTCAGCCCCAGCATTTT | CASSLGGSGQPQHF
NA | TRBJ2-7 | NA | TRBV14 | TGTGCCAGCAGCCAAGGGCGACAGACGGACACCGATGAGCAGTACTTC | CASSQGRQTDTDEQYF
NA | TRBJ1-4 | NA | TRBV5-1 | TGTGCCAGCAGCTTGTCACACACGGCTGAAAAACTGTTTTTT | CASSLSHTAEKLFF
few | TRBJ2-7 | NA | TRBV7-9 | TGTGCCAGCAGCATCCACGGCACCACACATCGTGAGCAGTACTTC | CASSIHGTTHREQYF
many | TRBJ1-1 | NA | TRBV12-3/TRBV12-4 | TGTGCCAGCAGTTCCGACGGAGCGAACACTGAAGCTTTCTTT | CASSSDGANTEAFF
many | TRBJ2-7 | TRBD1 | TRBV2 | TGTGCCAGCAGTGGACAGGGTTTTTCCTACGAGCAGTACTTC | CASSGQGFSYEQYF
many | TRBJ2-7 | NA | TRBV29-1 | TGCAGCGTTGAAGGTACGGGTTTCCCTCGCGAGCAGTACTTC | CSVEGTGFPREQYF
few | TRBJ1-2 | TRBD1 | TRBV12-3/TRBV12-4 | TGTGCCAGCAGGGTCTCAGGGGGCGTGGGTGGCTACACCTTC | CASRVSGGVGGYTF
NA | TRBJ2-7 | NA | TRBV13 | TGTGCCAGCTCACCTCTGCTCGGCGAGCAGTACTTC | CASSPLLGEQYF
few | TRBJ1-2 | NA | TRBV3-1 | TGTGCCAGCAGCCAAGCCCAGGGTCAAGGCTACACCTTC | CASSQAQGQGYTF
NA | TRBJ2-5 | TRBD1 | TRBV20-1 | TGCAGTGCCCAGACAGGGTTCCAAGAGACCCAGTACTTC | CSAQTGFQETQYF
NA | TRBJ1-1 | NA | TRBV7-9 | TGTGCCAGTAGACTAGGGTTCGGGAACACTGAAGCTTTCTTT | CASRLGFGNTEAFF
many | TRBJ1-2 | NA | TRBV15 | TGTGCCACCAGCAGAGAAGCAGCGGCCGACAATGGCTACACCTTC | CATSREAAADNGYTF
NA | TRBJ1-5 | NA | TRBV24-1 | TGTGCCATCAGCGGCGACAGTCGCAATCAGCCCCAGCATTTT | CAISGDSRNQPQHF
many | TRBJ2-5 | NA | TRBV10-3 | TGTGCCTCGAAGGGAGGGGGCCTGGAGACCCAGTACTTC | CASKGGGLETQYF
many | TRBJ2-7 | TRBD1 | TRBV7-2 | TGTGCCAGCAGCTTATCTTCCGGGACAGGGGCGAGGGAGCAGTACTTC | CASSLSSGTGAREQYF
many | TRBJ2-7 | NA | TRBV10-2 | TGCGCCAGCAGTGAGCGGCAGGGGTACGACGAGCAGTACTTC | CASSERQGYDEQYF
NA | TRBJ1-1 | NA | TRBV25-1 | TGTGCCAGCAGTGCACCTAGGGACGGGACGAACACTGAAGCTTTCTTT | CASSAPRDGTNTEAFF
NA | TRBJ1-2 | NA | TRBV10-3 | TGTGCCAGCAGGTTAAGCCTCGGGGGCACTAACTATGGCTACACCTTC | CASRLSLGGTNYGYTF
NA | TRBJ2-7 | NA | TRBV2 | TGTGCCAGCAGTTACCTGCGGGAGCAGTACTTC | CASSYLREQYF
NA | TRBJ1-5 | NA | TRBV24-1 | TGTGCCAGCAGTTACAGCACGAGGAGCAATCAGCCCCAGCATTTT | CASSYSTRSNQPQHF
NA | TRBJ2-7 | TRBD1 | TRBV20-1 | TGCAGTGTCCCAGGTCAGGGGGCGCGGTACGAGCAGTACTTC | CSVPGQGARYEQYF
NA | TRBJ2-2 | NA | TRBV19 | TGTGCCAGTAGTATCTGGGGGGATGTCTATCGGACCGGGGAGCTGTTTTTT | CASSIWGDVYRTGELFF
many | TRBJ2-5 | NA | TRBV7-6 | TGTGCCAGCAGCCGAGGAGTCCAAGAGACCCAGTACTTC | CASSRGVQETQYF
few | TRBJ1-2 | TRBD1 | TRBV15 | TGTGCCACCAGCAGAGGGACAGGGGTTGGCTACACCTTC | CATSRGTGVGYTF
NA | TRBJ1-4 | NA | TRBV7-2 | TGTGCCAGCAGTAAGGGCTCGGGTGAAAAACTGTTTTTT | CASSKGSGEKLFF
NA | TRBJ1-4 | TRBD1 | TRBV29-1 | TGCAGCGTTCGACAGGGAGAAAAACTGTTTTTT | CSVRQGEKLFF
NA | TRBJ1-2 | NA | TRBV29-1 | TGCAGCTCTAACTTAGGGGGGACCGGCTACACCTTC | CSSNLGGTGYTF
NA | TRBJ1-2 | NA | TRBV25-1 | TGCGCCAGCAGCAGTGGACAGAACTTATATGGCTACACCTTC | CASSSGQNLYGYTF
NA | TRBJ1-5 | NA | TRBV20-1 | TGCAGTGCTAGAGAAGAGATAAGCAATCAGCCCCAGCATTTT | CSAREEISNQPQHF
NA | TRBJ1-5 | TRBD1 | TRBV2 | TGTGCCAGCAGGTATGATCCGGGACAGGGAAGCGACGAGCATTTT | CASRYDPGQGSDEHF
NA | TRBJ1-6 | TRBD1 | TRBV20-1 | TGCAGTGCTAGGGACAGGGAGAATTCACCCCTCCACTTT | CSARDRENSPLHF
NA | TRBJ2-5 | NA | TRBV28 | TGTGCCAGCAGTTTGGACGGTTGGCAAGAGACCCAGTACTTC | CASSLDGWQETQYF
NA | TRBJ2-5 | NA | TRBV2 | TGTGCCAGCAGCGAAACAGGGAGATCCTTGGAGACCCAGTACTTC | CASSETGRSLETQYF
many | TRBJ1-5 | TRBD1 | TRBV6-1 | TGTGCCAGCAGGGACACAGGGGGAAGCAATCAGCCCCAGCATTTT | CASRDTGGSNQPQHF
NA | TRBJ1-5 | NA | TRBV29-1 | TGCAGCGTTGGAGGGGGACAAGAGACCCAGCATTTT | CSVGGGQETQHF
NA | TRBJ1-1 | TRBD1 | TRBV11-1 | TGTGCCGGCAGTTTTCCAGGGACAGGGACGACTGAAGCTTTCTTT | CAGSFPGTGTTEAFF
NA | TRBJ2-7 | NA | TRBV20-1 | TGCAGTGCTAGTTCCGGCTATACCTACGAGCAGTACTTC | CSASSGYTYEQYF
many | TRBJ1-1 | NA | TRBV19 | TGTGCCAGTAGTGCACGAGCGGGGACTGAAGCTTTCTTT | CASSARAGTEAFF
NA | TRBJ1-5 | NA | TRBV24-1 | TGTGCCACCAGTGATTGGGGCCCCAATCAGCCCCAGCATTTT | CATSDWGPNQPQHF
many | TRBJ2-2 | NA | TRBV29-1 | TGCAGCGTTGAACGCACCGGGGAGCTGTTTTTT | CSVERTGELFF
few | TRBJ2-3 | NA | TRBV29-1 | TGCAGCGTAATGGGGGCAGGCACAGATACGCAGTATTTT | CSVMGAGTDTQYF
many | TRBJ1-3 | NA | TRBV6-1 | TGTGCCAGCAGGGCTGGAAACACCATATATTTT | CASRAGNTIYF
NA | TRBJ2-6 | NA | TRBV20-1 | TGCAGTGCTCCGGACAGAATCTCTGGGGCCAACGTCCTGACTTTC | CSAPDRISGANVLTF
NA | TRBJ2-2 | TRBD1 | TRBV20-1 | TGCAGTGCTAGAGATGGGGGACAGGGTTTATCCGGGGAGCTGTTTTTT | CSARDGGQGLSGELFF
NA | TRBJ2-6 | NA | TRBV7-6 | TGTGCCAGCAGCTTAGGTTTCAGAGCCTCTGGGGCCAACGTCCTGACTTTC | CASSLGFRASGANVLTF
once | TRBJ1-1 | TRBD1 | TRBV29-1 | TGCAGCTCAAAGACAGGGGGCGTTAGGGCTTTCTTT | CSSKTGGVRAFF